This TCR beta chain was recorded in a study of sequential checkpoint blockade in melanoma. Treatment described: randomized to nivolumab then ipilimumab (arm A) or the reverse (arm B). The repertoire was sequenced with immunoSEQ multiplex PCR; TCRdb's copy has only in-frame clones and lacks some. Among 14,000 or so clones listed, under 85% were seen once. The CDR3 sequence is 16 residues long. CDR1 is MNHEY and CDR2 is SMNVEV in the germline V gene (reference sequence). V lost 0 bases, J lost 5 bases, and 4 bases stayed unmatched. Sample: CD8+ T cells sorted from blood (inferred from file names), taken from a patient given nivolumab and ipilimumab in sequence. The clonotype originates from a human donor with melanoma. The chain joins TRBV27 to TRBJ2-2, with 9 positions matching TRBD2. The CDR3 reads CASSLSSGRSTGELFF. CDR3 bases: TGTGCCAGCAGTTTATCTAGCGGGAGATCGACCGGGGAGCTGTTTTTT.